These 2 T cell receptor beta chains were all obtained from the same sample, sequenced in a study of tumor and adjacent non-tumor tissue in lung cancer. TCRbeta libraries were built with three rounds of nested PCR, modified from ARM-PCR. MiXCR, run by TCRdb on the multiplex PCR reads, gives a single entry per CDR3 protein. In the table there are about 75,000 distinct CDR3 sequences, over 75% of which are singletons. No cell sorting was done before RNA was extracted from the tissue. Sequenced material: lung tumor tissue. The receptor source for this set is a woman between 50 and 59 years old with non-small cell lung cancer.

Worth noting for this clonotype: As the CDR3 is not closed by the conserved phenylalanine or tryptophan, this likely results from a read error. The DNA is left out, because the CDR3 cannot be placed on it with certainty; the CDR3 is given as TCRdb lists it. This chain links TRBV20-1 with TRBJ2-6; TRBD2, the table's D call, lacks a check against the DNA. Germline CDR1 DFQATT, CDR2 SNEGSKA (reference sequence). The CDR3 is made up of 24 amino acids, end residues included. This CDR3 is CSARDHEGNAERYWLRTGANVLTL.

The J gene is TRBJ2-3, the V gene TRBV6-1; tentatively, D is TRBD2 (6 bases). The CDR3 has 15 amino acids. Germline V gene lookup returns CDR1 MNHNS and CDR2 SASEGT. Trimming removed 2 bases from V and 15 bases from J, with 24 bases in between. CDR3 bases: TGTGCCAGCAGTGAACTAGTGGGAGGCACAGATAAGCAATATTTT. Protein sequence: CASSELVGGTDKQYF.